This T cell receptor (beta chain) emerged from a study of cytomegalovirus exposure and HLA in healthy donors. Overall study: The roughly 120 million unique TCR beta sequences, from 150 million to 200 million T cells, were found by an earlier analysis. The early release's HLA-typed donors yielded about 85 million unique TCRs.

Amplification used 60 Vbeta primers and 13 Jbeta primers. TCRdb's copy holds only in-frame clones and misses some; the assay was immunoSEQ multiplex PCR. In the table there are 110,000 to 150,000 clones, around four fifths of which are singletons. About this clone itself: Antigen unknown.

Healthy bone marrow donors supplied every sample. Study results and limitations: In a later analysis, productive TCRs from donors in an Asian-associated ancestry cluster reportedly carried fewer N-insertions than the cohort mean.

With 6 bases removed from V and 0 bases from J, the gap between germline ends came to 8 bases. Germline CDR1 KGHSH, CDR2 LQKENI. CDR3 size: 13 residues. This receptor was obtained from a boy aged 2 to 9 in good health and CMV-seronegative. The J gene is TRBJ2-5, the V gene TRBV18, with TRBD2 as a possible D gene (5 bases). The sample taken for sequencing was PBMCs. CDR3 DNA: TGTGCCAGCTCCGGACTGAACCAAGAGACCCAGTACTTC. Translated: CASSGLNQETQYF.